This passage covers 24 T cell receptor beta chains from one sample sequenced in a study of blood T cell repertoires in COVID-19. This table comes from immunoSEQ multiplex PCR, and its TCRdb copy is limited to in-frame clones, with some not included. The data hold 200,000 to 250,000 clones, with roughly nine tenths observed a single time. The sample was peripheral blood. The receptors derive from a young man with active or convalescent COVID-19.

The genes are TRBV19 and TRBJ1-3, with 8 bases identical to TRBD1. The germline CDR1 and CDR2 sequences are LNHDA and SQIVND (reference sequence). CDR3 length: 15 amino acids. The J segment lost 3 bases and the V segment lost 4 bases, leaving 5 bases of the junction unmatched. In DNA, the CDR3 is TGTGCCAGTAGTACTACTGACAGGGGTGGAAACACCATATATTTT. Amino acid sequence: CASSTTDRGGNTIYF. Looking up the rest from reference TRBV19 and TRBJ1-3 gives the full variable domain: DGGITQSPKYLFRKEGQNVTLSCEQNLNHDAMYWYRQDPGQGLRLIYYSQIVNDFQKGDIAEGYSVSREKKESFPLTVTSAQKNPTAFYLCASSTTDRGGNTIYFGEGSWLTVV.

The chain uses TRBV6-2 or TRBV6-3 and TRBJ1-2; TRBD1 aligns across 8 bases. This CDR3 region has 16 residues. V shed 6 bases, J shed 0 bases, and the junction held 9 bases outside the gene matches. Germline loops: CDR1 MNHEY, CDR2 SVGEGT. CDR3 amino acids: CASSPDRDLANYGYTF. The CDR3 DNA reads TGTGCCAGCAGCCCGGACAGGGACCTAGCTAACTATGGCTACACCTTC.

The table lists this clone with a count of one. The chain employs TRBV6-2 or TRBV6-3 and TRBJ2-3, with 12 bases matching TRBD2. The CDR3 loop spans 13 amino acids. The V gene end was trimmed by 6 bases and the J gene end by 14 bases; junction bases not matched to a gene: 9. From germline, CDR1 is MNHEY and CDR2 SVGEGT. This chain's CDR3 is CASSQFLAGGLYF. The CDR3 bases are TGTGCCAGCAGCCAATTCCTAGCGGGAGGGCTGTATTTT.

The table lists this clone with a few counts. The J gene is TRBJ2-7, the V gene TRBV7-9; D is possibly TRBD2 (6 bases). There are 13 residues in the CDR3. CDR1 and CDR2 from the germline V gene are SEHNR and FQNEAQ (reference sequence). With 5 bases removed from V and 2 bases from J, the gap between germline ends came to 10 bases. CDR3 loop: CASSPGGTYEQYF. The CDR3 nucleotides read TGTGCCAGCAGCCCCGGGGGTACCTACGAGCAGTACTTC.

The chain has TRBV5-1 and TRBJ2-5, with 7 bases aligning to TRBD1. V shed 4 bases and J 5 bases; nucleotides not matched to a gene: 5. Germline V CDR1 and CDR2: SGHRS, YFSETQ. CDR3 length: 13 residues. The CDR3 sequence is CASSRGQAETQYF. The CDR3 DNA reads as TGCGCCAGCAGCCGAGGACAGGCCGAGACCCAGTACTTC. The variable domain in full, completed from reference TRBV5-1 and TRBJ2-5, reads KAGVTQTPRYLIKTRGQQVTLSCSPISGHRSVSWYQQTPGQGLQFLFEYFSETQRNKGNFPGRFSGRQFSNSRSEMNVSTLELGDSALYLCASSRGQAETQYFGPGTRLLVL.

V and J are TRBV29-1 and TRBJ2-3, with D possibly matching TRBD1 (5 bases). The CDR3 totals 14 residues. The germline V gene has CDR1 SQVTM and CDR2 ANQGSEA. V lost 4 bases to trimming and J lost 0 bases, with 11 bases between them. CDR3 nucleotides: TGCAGCGTTGCCCAGGGTACTAGCACAGATACGCAGTATTTT. This translates into CSVAQGTSTDTQYF.

J is TRBJ2-1 and V is TRBV7-2, with TRBD1 as a possible D gene (5 bases). Trimming took 3 bases from V and 12 from J, leaving 12 bases between them. From germline, CDR1 is SGHTA and CDR2 FQGNSA. The CDR3 length is 12 residues. CDR3 bases: TGTGCCAGCAGCTTTCTAGGGGCAGCGCAGTTCTTC. It specifies CASSFLGAAQFF.

This clone was detected a few times. The V and J genes are TRBV27 and TRBJ1-2; 8 bases are a match to TRBD1. Germline CDR1 and CDR2: MNHEY and SMNVEV (reference sequence). V shed 2 bases, J shed 8 bases, and the junction held 4 bases outside the gene matches. This CDR3 has 13 residues. CDR3 DNA: TGTGCCAGCAGTTTACAGGGGGCATCGGGCTACACCTTC. This gives the protein CASSLQGASGYTF.

This chain joins TRBV11-2 and TRBJ1-2; 9 bases fit TRBD1. The germline V gene encodes CDR1 SGHAT and CDR2 FQNNGV. The trim removed 1 base at V and 4 bases at J, leaving 4 bases unmatched. This CDR3 comprises 15 residues. Here the CDR3 DNA reads TGTGCCAGCAGCTTAGGGACAGGGGCTCCCTATGGCTACACCTTC. Translation: CASSLGTGAPYGYTF.

The rearrangement links TRBV29-1 to TRBJ1-5; the D gene is possibly TRBD1 (5 bases). The CDR3 is made up of 13 amino acids. From germline, CDR1 is SQVTM and CDR2 ANQGSEA. V lost 4 bases, J lost 6 bases, and 13 bases lay in between. The CDR3 sequence is CSVAQGSSQPQHF. DNA of the CDR3: TGCAGCGTTGCCCAGGGATCTAGTCAGCCCCAGCATTTT.

This clone was recorded once. The genes are TRBV11-2 and TRBJ2-3; 9 nucleotides align to TRBD2. This CDR3 is built from 18 residues. With V trimmed by 1 base and J by 5 bases, 13 bases remained unmatched. The germline V gene has CDR1 SGHAT and CDR2 FQNNGV. The CDR3 sequence is CASSLVASGVVGGDTQYF. DNA of the CDR3: TGTGCCAGCAGCTTAGTGGCTAGCGGGGTAGTGGGTGGAGATACGCAGTATTTT.

Regarding this clone: Germline and junction disagree at one end, which may indicate a read error. The chain has TRBV7-7 and TRBJ2-3; TRBD2 matches 10 bases. CDR3 length: 21 residues. CDR1 is SSHAT and CDR2 is FNYEAQ in the germline V gene (reference sequence). This chain's CDR3 is CASSFTSGTAEGFTSTDTQYF. CDR3 in DNA: TGTGCTAGCAGCTTTACTAGCGGGACCGCGGAGGGTTTTACTAGCACAGATACGCAGTATTTT. Filled out from reference TRBV7-7 and TRBJ2-3, the complete variable domain reads GAGVSQSPRYKVTKRGQDVTLRCDPISSHATLYWYQQALGQGPEFLTYFNYEAQPDKSGLPSDRFSAERPEGSISTLTIQRTEQRDSAMYRCASSFTSGTAEGFTSTDTQYFGPGTRLTVL.

The CDR3 loop reads CASSRLAGVSSEQFF. The CDR3 DNA sequence: TGCGCCAGCAGCCGACTAGCGGGAGTCAGTTCGGAGCAGTTCTTC. The rearrangement links TRBV4-3 to TRBJ2-1; 12 bases are a match to TRBD2. Trimming took 4 bases from V and 10 from J; bases not matched to a gene: 8. Germline V gene lookup returns CDR1 LGHNA and CDR2 YSLEER. This CDR3 region has 15 residues.

This chain connects TRBV7-9 to TRBJ1-3, with 8 bases identical to TRBD1. Germline V gene lookup returns CDR1 SEHNR and CDR2 FQNEAQ (reference sequence). Trimming took 5 bases from V and 1 from J; bases not matched to a gene: 1. The CDR3 covers 14 residues. The DNA for the CDR3 is TGTGCCAGCAGCCGACAGGGGTCTGGAAACACCATATATTTT. Residues: CASSRQGSGNTIYF.

This chain uses TRBV20-1 with TRBJ1-2, with D possibly being TRBD1 (6 bases). The CDR3 length is 12 residues. Germline V gene sequence: CDR1 DFQATT, CDR2 SNEGSKA (reference sequence). The V end was cut by 3 bases, the J end by 5 bases, with 10 bases between. The CDR3 reads CSASYRAYGYTF. The CDR3 DNA reads as TGCAGTGCTAGTTACAGGGCTTATGGCTACACCTTC.

This chain connects TRBV7-2 to TRBJ1-1; 7 nucleotides line up with TRBD1. Germline lookup yields CDR1 SGHTA and CDR2 FQGNSA. This CDR3 spans 14 amino acids. The V and J ends lost 5 bases and 10 bases, in that order; junction bases with no gene match: 13. The CDR3 nucleotides are TGTGCCAGCAGCCCAGTGGGACAGTCCGTTGTAGCTTTCTTT. Translating gives CASSPVGQSVVAFF.

The V gene is TRBV7-2, the J gene TRBJ1-2; 9 bases align to TRBD1. The CDR3 loop spans 15 amino acids. V shed 5 bases, J shed 6 bases, and the junction held 10 bases outside the gene matches. Germline values: CDR1 SGHTA, CDR2 FQGNSA. The CDR3 sequence: CASSQSTGGSNGYTF. The DNA for the CDR3 is TGTGCCAGCAGCCAATCGACAGGGGGGAGTAATGGCTACACCTTC.

The J gene is TRBJ1-1, the V gene TRBV5-1, with D hard to call. Trimming removed 4 bases from V and 2 bases from J, with 21 bases in between. Germline V gene data show CDR1 as SGHRS and CDR2 as YFSETQ. The CDR3 has 17 amino acids. This CDR3 is CASSQDSWQPSNTEAFF. CDR3 in DNA: TGCGCCAGCAGCCAGGACTCCTGGCAGCCTTCCAACACTGAAGCTTTCTTT.

V and J are TRBV14 and TRBJ2-1; 8 nucleotides agree with TRBD1. The CDR3 covers 12 residues. Trimming took 6 bases from V and 9 from J; bases not matched to a gene: 4. Germline CDR1 reads SGHDN; CDR2 reads FVKESK. The CDR3 DNA reads TGTGCCAGCAGAGAAACAGGGGGTGAGCAGTTCTTC. As protein: CASRETGGEQFF.

This chain uses TRBV25-1 with TRBJ2-1; D possibly corresponds to TRBD1 (5 bases). V dropped 7 bases and J dropped 5 bases, with 15 bases sitting between them. This CDR3 contains 14 residues. Germline assignment: CDR1 MGHDK and CDR2 SYGVNS. CDR3 nucleotides: TGTGCCAGCACGCCGACAGCCCTTAACAATGAGCAGTTCTTC. This gives the protein CASTPTALNNEQFF.

The chain couples TRBV11-3 to TRBJ2-3; TRBD2 agrees at 10 bases. CDR1 and CDR2 from the germline V gene are SGHNT and YENEEA. The CDR3 spans 15 residues. Trimming at V came to 5 bases and at J to 2 bases, leaving 4 bases not matched to a gene. DNA of the CDR3: TGTGCCAGCAGCCCTAGCGGGGGTCTCACAGATACGCAGTATTTT. Translating it yields CASSPSGGLTDTQYF.

The chain couples TRBV3-1 (or the pseudogene TRBV3-2) to TRBJ2-3, with 11 bases that match TRBD2. The germline gives CDR1 LGHDT, CDR2 YNNKEL (reference sequence). V gave up 1 base and J gave up 1 base; unmatched junction bases: 4. The CDR3 runs 17 residues. CDR3 in DNA: TGTGCCAGCAGCCAAGGACTAGCGGGACCTGGCACAGATACGCAGTATTTT. Translated, it gives CASSQGLAGPGTDTQYF.

The rearrangement links TRBV7-9 to TRBJ1-1; the match to TRBD1 covers 7 bases. The V segment lost 3 bases and the J segment 13 bases; nucleotides outside the gene matches: 11. Germline CDR1 and CDR2: SEHNR and FQNEAQ (reference sequence). The CDR3 spans 13 residues. CDR3 loop: CASSFGVGQVCFF. The CDR3 region has the DNA TGTGCCAGCAGCTTTGGGGTCGGACAGGTTTGTTTCTTT.

This rearrangement joins TRBV5-1 to TRBJ1-3; 7 positions agree with TRBD1. Per the germline V gene, CDR1 is SGHRS and CDR2 is YFSETQ. The CDR3 totals 17 residues. V shed 0 bases, J shed 0 bases, and the junction held 6 bases outside the gene matches. CDR3 region: CASSLVGTENSGNTIYF. The CDR3 bases are TGCGCCAGCAGCTTGGTAGGGACAGAAAACTCTGGAAACACCATATATTTT. The full variable domain, rest sourced from reference TRBV5-1 and TRBJ1-3, is KAGVTQTPRYLIKTRGQQVTLSCSPISGHRSVSWYQQTPGQGLQFLFEYFSETQRNKGNFPGRFSGRQFSNSRSEMNVSTLELGDSALYLCASSLVGTENSGNTIYFGEGSWLTVV.